This T cell receptor beta chain was sequenced during a study of STAT5B mutations in CD4+ large granular lymphocyte leukemia. Across the whole study: Among healthy donors, a particular HLA allele went with more CDR3 'QG' motifs. Study outcomes and limitations: Data were not HLA-matched across samples. TRBV06-family usage was enriched in top patient clones (8/27) versus controls (2/35). Patient CD4-sorted repertoires looked more clonal than healthy CD4+ repertoires, even without putative leukemic clones.

A word on this clone: What it binds is not known.

Germline loops: CDR1 MNHNY, CDR2 SVGAGI (reference sequence). The CDR3 covers 15 residues. The ends were cut back, 2 bases at V and 2 bases at J, with 10 bases in the middle. This table comes from immunoSEQ multiplex PCR, and its TCRdb copy is limited to in-frame clones, with some not included. The sample lists about 48,000 clones; 60% to 75% were seen once. The rearrangement links TRBV6-6 to TRBJ1-5; TRBD1 might be the D (5 bases). The sequence was collected from a human donor in good health. Sequenced: CD4+ T cells from blood buffy coats. The CDR3 DNA is TGTGCCAGCAGTTACGGGGTAGGGGGCAATCAGCCCCAGCATTTT. This translates into CASSYGVGGNQPQHF.